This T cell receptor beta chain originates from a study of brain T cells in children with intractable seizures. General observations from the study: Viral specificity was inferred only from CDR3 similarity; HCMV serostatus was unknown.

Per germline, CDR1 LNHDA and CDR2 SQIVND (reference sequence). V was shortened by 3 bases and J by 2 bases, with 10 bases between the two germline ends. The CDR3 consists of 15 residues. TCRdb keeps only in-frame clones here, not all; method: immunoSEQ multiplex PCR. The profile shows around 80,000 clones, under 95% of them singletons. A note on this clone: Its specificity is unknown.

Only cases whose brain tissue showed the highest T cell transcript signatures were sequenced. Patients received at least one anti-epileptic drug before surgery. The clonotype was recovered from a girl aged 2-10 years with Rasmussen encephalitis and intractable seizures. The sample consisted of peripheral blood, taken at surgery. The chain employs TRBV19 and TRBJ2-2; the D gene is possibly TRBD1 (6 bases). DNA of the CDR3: TGTGCCAGTAGTATGGTGGGACATAACACCGGGGAGCTGTTTTTT. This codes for CASSMVGHNTGELFF.